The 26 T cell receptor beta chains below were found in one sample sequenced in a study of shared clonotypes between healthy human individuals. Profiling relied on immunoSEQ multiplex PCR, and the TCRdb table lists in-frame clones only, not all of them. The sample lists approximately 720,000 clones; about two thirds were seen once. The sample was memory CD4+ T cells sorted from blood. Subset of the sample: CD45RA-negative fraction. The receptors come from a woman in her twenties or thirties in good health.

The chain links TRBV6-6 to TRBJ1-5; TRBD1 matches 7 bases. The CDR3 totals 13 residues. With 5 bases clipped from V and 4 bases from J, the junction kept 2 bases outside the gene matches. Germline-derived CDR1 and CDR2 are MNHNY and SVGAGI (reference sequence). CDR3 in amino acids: CASSTQGNQPQHF. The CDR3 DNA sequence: TGTGCCAGCAGTACACAGGGGAATCAGCCCCAGCATTTT.

CDR3 sequence reads: CASSFIFRGRYGETQYF. CDR3 DNA sequence: TGTGCCAGCAGTTTTATATTCCGGGGGCGATACGGGGAGACCCAGTACTTC. V gene TRBV28 combines with J gene TRBJ2-5; D might be TRBD1 or TRBD2, each matching 6 bases. The CDR3 is 17 residues long. Looked up from germline, CDR1 is MDHEN and CDR2 is SYDVKM. Trimming stripped 3 bases from V and 5 bases from J, with 22 bases between.

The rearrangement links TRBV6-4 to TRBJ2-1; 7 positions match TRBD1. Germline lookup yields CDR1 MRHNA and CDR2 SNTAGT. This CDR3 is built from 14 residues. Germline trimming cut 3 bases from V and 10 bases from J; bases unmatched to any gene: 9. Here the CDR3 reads CASSDSPRGREQFF. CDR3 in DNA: TGTGCCAGCAGTGATTCACCGAGGGGGCGGGAGCAGTTCTTC.

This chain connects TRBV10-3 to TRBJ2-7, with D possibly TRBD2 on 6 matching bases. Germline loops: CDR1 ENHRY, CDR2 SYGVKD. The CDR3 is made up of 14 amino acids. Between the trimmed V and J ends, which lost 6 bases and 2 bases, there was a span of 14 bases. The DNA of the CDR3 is TGTGCCATCAGGAGCACGGAGGGCCCCTACGAGCAGTACTTC. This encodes CAIRSTEGPYEQYF.

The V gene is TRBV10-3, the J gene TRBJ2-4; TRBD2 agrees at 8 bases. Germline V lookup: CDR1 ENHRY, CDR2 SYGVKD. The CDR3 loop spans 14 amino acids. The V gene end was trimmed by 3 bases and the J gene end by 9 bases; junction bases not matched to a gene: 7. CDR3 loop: CAISDGGGAGIQYF. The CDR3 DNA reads TGTGCCATCAGTGACGGGGGGGGCGCCGGCATTCAGTACTTC.

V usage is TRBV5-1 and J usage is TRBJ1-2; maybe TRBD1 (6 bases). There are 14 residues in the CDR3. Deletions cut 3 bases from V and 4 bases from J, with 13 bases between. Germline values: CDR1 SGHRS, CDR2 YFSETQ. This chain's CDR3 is CASSSTTGSYGYTF. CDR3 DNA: TGCGCCAGCAGCTCTACGACAGGAAGCTATGGCTACACCTTC. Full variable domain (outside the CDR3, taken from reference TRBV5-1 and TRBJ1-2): KAGVTQTPRYLIKTRGQQVTLSCSPISGHRSVSWYQQTPGQGLQFLFEYFSETQRNKGNFPGRFSGRQFSNSRSEMNVSTLELGDSALYLCASSSTTGSYGYTFGSGTRLTVV.

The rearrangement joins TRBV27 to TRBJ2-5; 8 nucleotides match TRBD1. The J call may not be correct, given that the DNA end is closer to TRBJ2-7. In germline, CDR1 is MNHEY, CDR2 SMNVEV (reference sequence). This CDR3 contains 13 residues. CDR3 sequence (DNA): TGTGCCAGCAGCCCAGGGGGCTCGTACGAGCAGTACTTC. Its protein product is CASSPGGSYEQYF.

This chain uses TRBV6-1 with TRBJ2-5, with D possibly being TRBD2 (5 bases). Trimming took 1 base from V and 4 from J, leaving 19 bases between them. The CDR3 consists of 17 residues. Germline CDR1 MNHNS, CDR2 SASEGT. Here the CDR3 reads CASSEGTDWEIRETQYF. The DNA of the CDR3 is TGTGCCAGCAGTGAAGGGACCGACTGGGAGATCCGAGAGACCCAGTACTTC.

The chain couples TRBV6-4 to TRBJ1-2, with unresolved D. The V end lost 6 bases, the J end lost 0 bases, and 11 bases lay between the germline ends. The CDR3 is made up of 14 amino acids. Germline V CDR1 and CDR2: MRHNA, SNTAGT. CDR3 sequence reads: CASRPEGANYGYTF. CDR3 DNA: TGTGCCAGCAGACCGGAGGGAGCTAACTATGGCTACACCTTC.

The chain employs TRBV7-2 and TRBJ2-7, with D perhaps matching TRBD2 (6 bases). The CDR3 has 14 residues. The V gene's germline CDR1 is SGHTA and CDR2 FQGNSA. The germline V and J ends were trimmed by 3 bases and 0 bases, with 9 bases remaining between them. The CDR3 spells CASSFSGSSYEQYF. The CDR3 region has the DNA TGTGCCAGCAGCTTTAGCGGCTCCTCCTACGAGCAGTACTTC.

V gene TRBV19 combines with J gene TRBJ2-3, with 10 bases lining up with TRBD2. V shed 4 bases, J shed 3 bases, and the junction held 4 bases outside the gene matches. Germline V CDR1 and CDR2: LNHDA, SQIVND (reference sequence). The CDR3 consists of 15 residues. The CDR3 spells CASSKLAGATDTQYF. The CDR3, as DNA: TGTGCCAGTAGTAAGCTAGCGGGAGCGACAGATACGCAGTATTTT. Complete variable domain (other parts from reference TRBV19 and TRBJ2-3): DGGITQSPKYLFRKEGQNVTLSCEQNLNHDAMYWYRQDPGQGLRLIYYSQIVNDFQKGDIAEGYSVSREKKESFPLTVTSAQKNPTAFYLCASSKLAGATDTQYFGPGTRLTVL.

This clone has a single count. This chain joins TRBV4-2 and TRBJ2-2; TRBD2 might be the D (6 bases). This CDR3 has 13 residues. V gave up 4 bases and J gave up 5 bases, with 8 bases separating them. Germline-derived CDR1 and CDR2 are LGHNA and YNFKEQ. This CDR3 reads CASSRGRTGELFF. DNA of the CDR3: TGTGCCAGCAGCCGGGGGAGGACCGGGGAGCTGTTTTTT.

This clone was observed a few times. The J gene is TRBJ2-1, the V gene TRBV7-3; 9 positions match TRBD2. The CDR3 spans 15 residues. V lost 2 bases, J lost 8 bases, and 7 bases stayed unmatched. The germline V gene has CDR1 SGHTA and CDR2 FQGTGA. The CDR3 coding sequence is TGTGCCAGCAGCTTATATAGCGGGAGTAGACATGAGCAGTTCTTC. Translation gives CASSLYSGSRHEQFF.

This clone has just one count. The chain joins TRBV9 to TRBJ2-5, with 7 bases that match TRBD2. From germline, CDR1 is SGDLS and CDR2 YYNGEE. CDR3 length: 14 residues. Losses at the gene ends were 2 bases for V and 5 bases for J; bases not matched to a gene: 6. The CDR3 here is CASSVSGWGETQYF. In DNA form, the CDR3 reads TGTGCCAGCAGCGTTAGCGGGTGGGGGGAGACCCAGTACTTC.

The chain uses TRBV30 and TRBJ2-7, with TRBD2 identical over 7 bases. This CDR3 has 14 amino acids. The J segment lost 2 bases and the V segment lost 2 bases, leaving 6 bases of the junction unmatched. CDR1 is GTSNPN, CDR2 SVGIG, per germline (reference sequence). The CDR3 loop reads CAWSQASGPYEQYF. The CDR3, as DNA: TGTGCCTGGAGTCAGGCTAGCGGCCCCTACGAGCAGTACTTC.

The CDR3 loop is CASSWTSGNYEQYF. The CDR3 DNA is TGTGCCAGCAGCTGGACTAGCGGTAACTACGAGCAGTACTTC. V is TRBV7-9 and J is TRBJ2-7; 10 positions match TRBD2. This CDR3 region has 14 residues. The ends lost 4 bases at V and 3 bases at J; junction bases unmatched: 3. Germline values: CDR1 SEHNR, CDR2 FQNEAQ (reference sequence). The full variable domain, with the rest looked up from reference TRBV7-9 and TRBJ2-7, is DTGVSQNPRHKITKRGQNVTFRCDPISEHNRLYWYRQTLGQGPEFLTYFQNEAQLEKSRLLSDRFSAERPKGSFSTLEIQRTEQGDSAMYLCASSWTSGNYEQYFGPGTRLTVT.

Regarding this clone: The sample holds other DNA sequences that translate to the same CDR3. CDR3 amino acids: CASSPGTFYNEQFF. CDR3 coding DNA: TGTGCCAGCAGCCCCGGGACCTTTTACAATGAGCAGTTCTTC. This chain uses TRBV14 with TRBJ2-1; the D call may be TRBD1 or TRBD2 (5 bases each). Per germline, CDR1 SGHDN and CDR2 FVKESK. CDR3 size: 14 residues. Trimming removed 4 bases from V and 4 bases from J, with 11 bases in between.

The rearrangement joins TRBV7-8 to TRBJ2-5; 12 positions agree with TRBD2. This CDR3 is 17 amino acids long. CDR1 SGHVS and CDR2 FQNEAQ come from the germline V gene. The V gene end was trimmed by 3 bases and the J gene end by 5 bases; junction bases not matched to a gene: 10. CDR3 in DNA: TGTGCCAGCAGCTTCGGACTAGCGGGAAGGGTTAGGGAGACCCAGTACTTC. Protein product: CASSFGLAGRVRETQYF.

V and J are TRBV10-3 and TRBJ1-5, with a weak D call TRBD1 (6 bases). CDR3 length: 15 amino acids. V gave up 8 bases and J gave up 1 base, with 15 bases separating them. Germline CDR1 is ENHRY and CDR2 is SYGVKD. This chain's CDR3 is CAISRGTTSNQPQHF. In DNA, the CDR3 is TGTGCCATCTCCAGAGGGACAACCAGCAATCAGCCCCAGCATTTT.

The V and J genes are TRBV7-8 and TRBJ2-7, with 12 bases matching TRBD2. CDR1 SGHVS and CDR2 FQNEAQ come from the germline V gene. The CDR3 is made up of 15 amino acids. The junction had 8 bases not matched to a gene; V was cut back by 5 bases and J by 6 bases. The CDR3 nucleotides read TGTGCCAGCAGCATTCGGACTAGCGGGGACAGCGAGCAGTACTTC. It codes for CASSIRTSGDSEQYF.

The CDR3 nucleotides are TGTGCCAGCAGTCCCGGTCCCCACAGGGGACACTCTGGGGCCAACGTCCTGACTTTC. This translates into CASSPGPHRGHSGANVLTF. The gene calls are TRBV11-2 and TRBJ2-6; TRBD1 matches 7 bases. Germline CDR1 and CDR2: SGHAT and FQNNGV. This CDR3 contains 19 residues. Trimming took 6 bases from V and 0 from J; bases not matched to a gene: 14.

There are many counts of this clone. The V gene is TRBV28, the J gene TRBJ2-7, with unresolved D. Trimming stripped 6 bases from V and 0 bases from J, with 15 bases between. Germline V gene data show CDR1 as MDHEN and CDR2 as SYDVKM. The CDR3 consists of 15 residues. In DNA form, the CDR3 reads TGTGCCAGCAGAATGATGGTGGCCACCTCCTACGAGCAGTACTTC. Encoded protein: CASRMMVATSYEQYF.

CDR3 loop: CASSLQGAMDTEAFF. Here the CDR3 DNA reads TGTGCCAGCAGTCTACAGGGGGCGATGGACACTGAAGCTTTCTTT. This chain links TRBV28 with TRBJ1-1, with 9 bases identical to TRBD1. Germline V CDR1 and CDR2: MDHEN, SYDVKM. The CDR3 sequence is 15 residues long. Trimming removed 5 bases from V and 3 bases from J; junction bases left unmatched: 7.

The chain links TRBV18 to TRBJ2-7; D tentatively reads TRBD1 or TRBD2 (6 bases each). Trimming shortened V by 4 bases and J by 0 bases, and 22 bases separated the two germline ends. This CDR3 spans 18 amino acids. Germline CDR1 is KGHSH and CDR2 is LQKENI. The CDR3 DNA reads TGTGCCAGCTCACTGAGGGGGGTGGCTGCACTGAGCTCCTACGAGCAGTACTTC. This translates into CASSLRGVAALSSYEQYF.

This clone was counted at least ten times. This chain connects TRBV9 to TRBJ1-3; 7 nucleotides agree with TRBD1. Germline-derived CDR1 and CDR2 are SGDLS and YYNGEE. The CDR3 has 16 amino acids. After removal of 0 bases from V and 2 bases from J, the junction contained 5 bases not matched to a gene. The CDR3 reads CASSVATGDPGNTIYF. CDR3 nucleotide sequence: TGTGCCAGCAGCGTAGCTACAGGGGACCCTGGAAACACCATATATTTT. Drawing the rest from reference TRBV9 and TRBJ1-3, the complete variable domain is DSGVTQTPKHLITATGQRVTLRCSPRSGDLSVYWYQQSLDQGLQFLIQYYNGEERAKGNILERFSAQQFPDLHSELNLSSLELGDSALYFCASSVATGDPGNTIYFGEGSWLTVV.

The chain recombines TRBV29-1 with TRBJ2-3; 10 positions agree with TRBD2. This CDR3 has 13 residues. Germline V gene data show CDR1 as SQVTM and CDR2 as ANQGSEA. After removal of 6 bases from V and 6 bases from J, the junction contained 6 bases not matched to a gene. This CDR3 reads CSVSGRGMDTQYF. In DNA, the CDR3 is TGCAGCGTCAGCGGGAGGGGTATGGATACGCAGTATTTT.